This T cell receptor beta chain was observed in a study of cytomegalovirus exposure and HLA in healthy donors. Study-level findings and limits: Most observed TCR sequences were rare, whereas some public TCRs were detected in many donors.

The protocol was immunoSEQ multiplex PCR, while the TCRdb copy is restricted to in-frame clones and leaves out a portion. This table has roughly 200,000 clones, 80% to 90% appearing once. CDR3 size: 17 residues. The junction had 10 bases not matched to a gene; V was cut back by 0 bases and J by 4 bases. Germline loops: CDR1 SGHRS, CDR2 YFSETQ. As regards this clone: The antigen is unknown.

Sequences were obtained from PBMCs. V and J are TRBV5-1 and TRBJ2-5; 9 bases agree with TRBD2. The receptor's source is a woman in her 30s in good health and CMV-seronegative. The CDR3 reads CASSLALGLAGTETQYF. CDR3 nucleotide sequence: TGCGCCAGCAGCTTGGCCCTTGGGCTAGCGGGGACAGAGACCCAGTACTTC.